The 9 T cell receptor beta chains in this list originate from one sample, sequenced in a study of tumor and adjacent non-tumor tissue in lung cancer. No cell sorting was done before RNA was extracted from the tissue. Three rounds of nested PCR, following a modified ARM-PCR protocol, produced the TCRbeta library. Each CDR3 protein is one row after TCRdb ran MiXCR on the multiplex PCR reads. The data hold tens of thousands of distinct CDR3 sequences, with about 72% observed a single time. Material for sequencing was lung tumor tissue. The receptor source for this set is a man between 60 and 75 years old with non-small cell lung cancer.

As for this clonotype: Compared with germline, one end of the junction differs, possibly owing to a read error. The chain uses TRBV4-2 and TRBJ2-7; 8 bases fit TRBD2. CDR3 size: 16 residues. From germline, CDR1 is LGHNA and CDR2 YNFKEQ. CDR3 in amino acids: CTSSQGVAGCAYEQYF. The CDR3 DNA reads as TGTACCAGCAGCCAAGGAGTAGCGGGGTGTGCCTACGAGCAGTACTTC.

The chain couples TRBV10-3 to TRBJ2-1; D is possibly TRBD2 (5 bases). Per germline, CDR1 ENHRY and CDR2 SYGVKD. There are 15 residues in the CDR3. Trimming pared 4 bases from V and 8 bases from J, leaving 18 bases between. In nucleotides, the CDR3 is TGTGCCATCAGTGGAATACGCTCGGGATCCTATGAGCAGTTCTTC. Translated, it gives CAISGIRSGSYEQFF.

Concerning this clonotype: Because it lacks the conserved phenylalanine or tryptophan at the end, this CDR3 is likely a read error. V and J are TRBV11-1 and TRBJ1-1; TRBD1 is a possible D gene (5 bases). V lost 6 bases and J lost 5, with 19 bases in between. CDR3 length: 15 residues. Germline loops: CDR1 SGHAT, CDR2 FQDESV (reference sequence). In nucleotides, the CDR3 is TGTGCCAGCAGTTTGAAGAGGGGCCCGGATACTGAAGCTTTCCTT. Translation: CASSLKRGPDTEAFL.

On this clonotype itself: At one end the junction does not follow the germline gene, possibly because of a read error. This rearrangement joins TRBV6-5 to TRBJ1-5; a weak D match, TRBD1 (5 bases). The end of the DNA is better explained by TRBJ2-3, so the J call may be wrong. Germline V CDR1 and CDR2: MNHEY, SVGAGI. CDR3 length equals 16 residues. The CDR3 DNA sequence: TGTACCAGCAGCCCAAACTCTAGGGGCCGCAATCAGCCCCAGTATTTT. Its protein product is CTSSPNSRGRNQPQYF.

Details on this clonotype: An end of the junction does not agree with germline; a read error may underlie this. This chain uses TRBV6-1 with TRBJ2-1, with 8 bases aligning to TRBD2. The CDR3 totals 15 residues. Germline CDR1 reads MNHNS; CDR2 reads SASEGT. The CDR3 DNA reads as TGTGCCAGCTGTGCTACCGGGACTAGTAGGAATGAGCAGTCCTTC. Translating it yields CASCATGTSRNEQSF.

In regard to this clonotype: A much larger clonotype is one base distant, so this may be a read error. The V and J genes are TRBV7-9 and TRBJ2-3; unclear D gene. V lost 5 bases, J lost 0 bases, and 12 bases lay in between. The CDR3 is 15 amino acids. Germline values: CDR1 SEHNR, CDR2 FQNEAQ (reference sequence). The CDR3 bases are TGTGCCAGCAGCGCTCACGGTGATAGCACAGATACGCAGTATTTT. Protein: CASSAHGDSTDTQYF.

About this clonotype: The junction does not match germline at one end; this may be a read error. The V gene is TRBV4-1, the J gene TRBJ2-6, with a possible D match to TRBD1 (5 bases). CDR3 length: 16 residues. Germline CDR1 MGHRA, CDR2 YSYEKL. The CDR3 DNA reads as TGCGCCAGCAGCCATGATGACACGTTTGGGGCCAACGTCCTGACCTTC. Its protein product is CASSHDDTFGANVLTF.

About this clonotype: A junction end diverges from the germline sequence, so it may reflect a read error. The genes are TRBV4-2 and TRBJ2-2, with D tentatively TRBD1 (5 bases). Germline-derived CDR1 and CDR2 are LGHNA and YNFKEQ. CDR3 size: 17 residues. In nucleotides, the CDR3 is TGTGCCAGCAACCAAGATAGGGGATTTACGAACACCGGGGAGCTGTTTTTT. It codes for CASNQDRGFTNTGELFF.

V gene TRBV11-3 combines with J gene TRBJ2-1; D remains unclear. V shed 9 bases and J shed 0 bases, with 18 bases lying between them. This CDR3 contains 16 residues. Germline V gene lookup returns CDR1 SGHNT and CDR2 YENEEA. The CDR3 is CASSPTQRSSYNEQFF. As DNA, the CDR3 is TGTGCCAGTAGCCCCACCCAGAGAAGCTCCTACAATGAGCAGTTCTTC.